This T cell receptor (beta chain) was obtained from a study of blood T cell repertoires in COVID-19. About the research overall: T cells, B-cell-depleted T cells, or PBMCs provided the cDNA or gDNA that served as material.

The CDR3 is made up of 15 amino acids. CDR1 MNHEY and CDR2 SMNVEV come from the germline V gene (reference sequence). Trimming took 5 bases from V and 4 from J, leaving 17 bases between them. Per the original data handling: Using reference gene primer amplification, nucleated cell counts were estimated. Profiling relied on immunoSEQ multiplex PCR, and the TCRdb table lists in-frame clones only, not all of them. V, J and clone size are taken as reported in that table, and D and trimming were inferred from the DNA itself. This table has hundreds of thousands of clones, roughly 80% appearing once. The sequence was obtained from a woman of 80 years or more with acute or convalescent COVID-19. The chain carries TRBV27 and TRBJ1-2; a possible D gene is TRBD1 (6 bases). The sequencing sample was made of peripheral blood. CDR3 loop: CASSPREGGGYGYTF. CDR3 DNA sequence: TGTGCCAGCAGTCCGAGGGAGGGGGGGGGCTATGGCTACACCTTC.